This TCR beta chain was identified during a study of blood T cell repertoires in COVID-19. Study-wide background: The cDNA or gDNA used as material had been derived from T cells, B-cell-depleted T cells, or PBMCs.

Produced via immunoSEQ multiplex PCR; TCRdb's table is partial and in-frame only. The sample consists of about 170,000 clones, around 82% of them appearing once. The CDR3 has 15 residues. Germline CDR1 and CDR2: LGHNA and YSLEER. V dropped 0 bases and J dropped 4 bases, with 9 bases sitting between them. Those who participated ranged in age from about 18 to 89 years and resided in about two dozen US areas. Which cohort a participant joined came from the clinical history participants gave. This clonotype was obtained from a woman in her forties or fifties in a cohort exposed to, infected with or recovered from COVID-19 (not recorded which). The J gene is TRBJ2-2, the V gene TRBV4-3; D is unclear. Sequenced sample: PBMCs or T cells enriched from blood (not recorded which). CDR3 sequence reads: CASSQDPGSTGELFF. CDR3 coding DNA: TGCGCCAGCAGCCAAGATCCAGGCTCCACCGGGGAGCTGTTTTTT.